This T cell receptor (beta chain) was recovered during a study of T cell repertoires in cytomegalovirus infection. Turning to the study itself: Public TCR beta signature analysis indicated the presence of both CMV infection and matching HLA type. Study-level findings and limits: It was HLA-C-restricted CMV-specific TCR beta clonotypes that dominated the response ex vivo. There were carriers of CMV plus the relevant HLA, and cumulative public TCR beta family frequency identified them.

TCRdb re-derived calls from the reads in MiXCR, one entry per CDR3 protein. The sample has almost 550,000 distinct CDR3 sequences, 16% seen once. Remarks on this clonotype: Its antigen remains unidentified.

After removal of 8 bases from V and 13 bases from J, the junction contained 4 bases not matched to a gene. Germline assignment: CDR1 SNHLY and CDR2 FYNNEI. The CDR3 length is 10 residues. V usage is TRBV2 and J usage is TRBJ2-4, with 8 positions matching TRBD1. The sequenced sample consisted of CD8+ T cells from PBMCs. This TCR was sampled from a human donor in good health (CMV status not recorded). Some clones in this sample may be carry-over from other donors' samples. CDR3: CASQDRGQYF. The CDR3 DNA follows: TGTGCCAGCCAAGACAGGGGCCAGTACTTC.